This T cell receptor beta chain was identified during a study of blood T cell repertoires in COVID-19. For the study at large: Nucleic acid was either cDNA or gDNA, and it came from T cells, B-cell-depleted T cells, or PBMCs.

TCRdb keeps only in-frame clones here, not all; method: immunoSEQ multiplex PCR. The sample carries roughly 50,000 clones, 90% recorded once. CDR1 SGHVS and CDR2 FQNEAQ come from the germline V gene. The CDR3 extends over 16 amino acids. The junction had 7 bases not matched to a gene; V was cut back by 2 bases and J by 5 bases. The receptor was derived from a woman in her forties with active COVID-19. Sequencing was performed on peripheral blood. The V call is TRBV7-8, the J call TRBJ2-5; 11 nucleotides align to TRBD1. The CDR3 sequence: CASSLRWTGGRETQYF. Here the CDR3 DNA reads TGTGCCAGCAGCTTACGCTGGACAGGGGGCAGGGAGACCCAGTACTTC.